Below are 30 T cell receptor beta chains sequenced from a single sample in a study of early T cells in non-severe SARS-CoV-2 infection. A single record per CDR3 protein comes from TCRdb applying MiXCR to the 5' RACE reads. The table has over 80,000 distinct CDR3 sequences, 13% to 15% seen once; the top ten hold approximately 10%. Sequenced sample: whole blood. These TCRs come from an adult who was a healthcare worker with PCR-confirmed SARS-CoV-2 infection or an uninfected control (not recorded which).

The chain employs TRBV29-1 and TRBJ2-3; 9 positions agree with TRBD2. CDR1 is SQVTM and CDR2 is ANQGSEA in the germline V gene. The trim removed 6 bases at V and 0 bases at J, leaving 7 bases unmatched. This CDR3 is built from 15 residues. The CDR3, as DNA: TGCAGCGTGGAGGAGCGGGGGGATAGCACAGATACGCAGTATTTT. This translates into CSVEERGDSTDTQYF.

V and J are TRBV4-2 and TRBJ2-7, with a tentative D call TRBD1 (5 bases). This CDR3 comprises 14 residues. Trimming took off 0 bases at V and 4 bases at J, with 10 bases between the two ends. CDR1 is LGHNA and CDR2 is YNFKEQ in the germline V gene. The CDR3 loop is CASSQDAGMYEQYF. Here the CDR3 DNA reads TGTGCCAGCAGCCAAGACGCAGGGATGTACGAGCAGTACTTC.

The gene calls are TRBV7-6 and TRBJ2-5, with TRBD2 matching 10 bases. This CDR3 has 18 residues. Germline CDR1 SGHVS, CDR2 FNYEAQ. The J segment lost 2 bases and the V segment lost 5 bases, leaving 14 bases of the junction unmatched. This CDR3 is CASSPHHPMGLAQETQYF. Written as DNA, the CDR3 is TGTGCCAGCAGCCCACATCATCCCATGGGACTAGCGCAAGAGACCCAGTACTTC.

The genes are TRBV20-1 and TRBJ1-4; D unresolved. CDR1 and CDR2 from the germline V gene are DFQATT and SNEGSKA (reference sequence). The CDR3 runs 11 residues. Trimming removed 5 bases at V and 11 bases at J, with 12 bases between. CDR3 nucleotides: TGCAGTGCTCTAGGTGGAGGGAAACTGTTTTTT. Protein: CSALGGGKLFF.

This clonotype turned up a few times. The rearrangement joins TRBV10-3 to TRBJ2-2; D is uncertain. V was trimmed by 0 bases and J by 3 bases, leaving 5 bases between them. Germline CDR1 is ENHRY and CDR2 is SYGVKD. The CDR3 runs 14 residues. CDR3 sequence reads: CAISESMDTGELFF. CDR3 sequence (DNA): TGTGCCATCAGTGAGTCGATGGACACCGGGGAGCTGTTTTTT.

This clonotype was counted a few times. This chain joins TRBV29-1 and TRBJ2-2, with 7 bases matching TRBD1. From germline, CDR1 is SQVTM and CDR2 ANQGSEA. V shed 7 bases and J 3 bases; nucleotides not matched to a gene: 2. The CDR3 totals 12 residues. In DNA form, the CDR3 reads TGCAGCGCGGGACAGTACACCGGGGAGCTGTTTTTT. Translated, it gives CSAGQYTGELFF.

This clonotype has more than one count but fewer than ten. The rearrangement links TRBV7-3 to TRBJ1-2; no reliable D call. Trimming left V 5 bases short and J 4 bases short, with 11 bases between. Germline V gene data show CDR1 as SGHTA and CDR2 as FQGTGA. CDR3 length: 13 residues. The CDR3 DNA is TGTGCCAGCAGCCGAGACGGAAGCTATGGCTACACCTTC. Translating gives CASSRDGSYGYTF. The variable domain in full, completed from reference TRBV7-3 and TRBJ1-2, reads GAGVSQTPSNKVTEKGKYVELRCDPISGHTALYWYRQSLGQGPEFLIYFQGTGAADDSGLPNDRFFAVRPEGSVSTLKIQRTERGDSAVYLCASSRDGSYGYTFGSGTRLTVV.

This clonotype was detected a few times. The chain joins TRBV12-3 or TRBV12-4 to TRBJ2-3; 8 nucleotides line up with TRBD2. V shed 4 bases and J 2 bases; nucleotides not matched to a gene: 8. The CDR3 covers 16 residues. This CDR3 is CASSSSGGQVTDTQYF. In nucleotides, the CDR3 is TGTGCCAGCAGTTCCTCGGGGGGGCAGGTCACAGATACGCAGTATTTT.

This chain uses TRBV19 with TRBJ2-1, with D unclear. The CDR3 has 16 amino acids. Germline CDR1 reads LNHDA; CDR2 reads SQIVND (reference sequence). Trimming stripped 2 bases from V and 0 bases from J, with 11 bases between. In nucleotides, the CDR3 is TGTGCCAGTAGTATACCCTCAGTTATCTCCTACAATGAGCAGTTCTTC. Protein product: CASSIPSVISYNEQFF.

This clonotype was observed a handful of times. This chain joins TRBV9 and TRBJ2-3; either TRBD1 or TRBD2 may supply D (5 bases each). CDR3 length: 13 amino acids. The ends were cut back, 3 bases at V and 6 bases at J, with 11 bases in the middle. Germline CDR1 is SGDLS and CDR2 is YYNGEE. CDR3 in amino acids: CASSAGAWDTQYF. In DNA, the CDR3 is TGTGCCAGCAGCGCCGGGGCATGGGATACGCAGTATTTT.

The rearrangement links TRBV6-1 to TRBJ2-1; possibly TRBD2 for D (7 bases). The CDR3 contains 15 residues. Trimming removed 5 bases from V and 7 bases from J, with 18 bases in between. Germline assignment: CDR1 MNHNS and CDR2 SASEGT. The CDR3 DNA follows: TGTGCCAGCAGTCCACTAGCGCGGGGGCGGAATGAGCAGTTCTTC. Amino acids: CASSPLARGRNEQFF.

This clonotype has just a few counts. The CDR3 nucleotides read TGCGCCAGCAGTGAGTCGGGTCTGGGACTAGCCTACAATGAGCAGTTCTTC. It is translated as CASSESGLGLAYNEQFF. The chain joins TRBV10-1 to TRBJ2-1; TRBD2 agrees at 8 bases. Germline loops: CDR1 WNHNN, CDR2 SYGVQD (reference sequence). J lost 2 bases, V lost 0 bases, and 6 bases had no gene match. This CDR3 region has 17 residues.

The chain combines TRBV4-2 with TRBJ1-2, with unresolved D. V was trimmed by 3 bases and J by 2 bases, leaving 10 bases between them. Per germline, CDR1 LGHNA and CDR2 YNFKEQ. The length of the CDR3 is 14 residues. In DNA, the CDR3 is TGTGCCAGCAGCCAGGGTACAGAAAACTATGGCTACACCTTC. It is translated as CASSQGTENYGYTF.

The sample holds a few counts of this clonotype. The chain carries TRBV20-1 and TRBJ1-2; perhaps TRBD1 as D (5 bases). The CDR3 has 14 amino acids. The germline gives CDR1 DFQATT, CDR2 SNEGSKA (reference sequence). Trimming took 5 bases from V and 4 from J, leaving 17 bases between them. CDR3 coding DNA: TGCAGTGCTCCGCCTTTGCTTCAGGGCTATGGCTACACCTTC. Translated, it gives CSAPPLLQGYGYTF.

This clonotype was detected only a few times. The chain joins TRBV11-2 to TRBJ1-2; weak D call: TRBD1 (6 bases). This CDR3 contains 16 residues. The ends were cut back, 0 bases at V and 2 bases at J, with 13 bases in the middle. Germline V gene data show CDR1 as SGHAT and CDR2 as FQNNGV. CDR3 bases: TGTGCCAGCAGCTTAGATGGAGTCAGGGGAAACTATGGCTACACCTTC. As protein: CASSLDGVRGNYGYTF.

The genes are TRBV20-1 and TRBJ1-3, with 8 nucleotides matching TRBD1. V dropped 3 bases and J dropped 7; count of bases not matched to a gene: 11. Germline lookup yields CDR1 DFQATT and CDR2 SNEGSKA (reference sequence). This CDR3 has 15 amino acids. CDR3 in amino acids: CSASRDRRGGNTIYF. The DNA of the CDR3 is TGCAGTGCTAGCCGGGACAGGAGGGGGGGTAACACCATATATTTT.

Only a few counts were recorded for this clonotype. The rearrangement uses TRBV6-5 and TRBJ2-6; TRBD2 is a possible D gene (5 bases). The length of the CDR3 is 13 residues. The V gene's germline CDR1 is MNHEY and CDR2 SVGAGI. Trimming removed 6 bases at V and 2 bases at J, with 5 bases between. CDR3 in DNA: TGTGCCAGCAGGGAGGCTGGGGCCAACGTCCTGACTTTC. Its protein is CASREAGANVLTF.

This chain joins TRBV29-1 and TRBJ1-6; a possible D gene is TRBD1 (5 bases). The CDR3 totals 13 residues. V was pared by 5 bases and J by 7 bases, with 12 bases between. In germline, CDR1 is SQVTM, CDR2 ANQGSEA. The CDR3 nucleotides read TGCAGCGTTCGAGGGGCGTCAAATTCACCCCTCCACTTT. Residues: CSVRGASNSPLHF.

This clonotype was found a few times. The chain joins TRBV5-6 to TRBJ1-2; possible D gene TRBD1, 5 bases. This CDR3 is 13 amino acids long. The V and J ends lost 7 bases and 6 bases respectively, with 16 bases between them. Germline assignment: CDR1 SGHDT and CDR2 YYEEEE. The CDR3 region is CASSPLGLDGYTF. The DNA for the CDR3 is TGTGCCAGCTCCCCCTTGGGGCTCGATGGCTACACCTTC.

This clonotype appeared many times. The rearrangement uses TRBV10-3 and TRBJ1-6; D might be TRBD1 (5 bases). This CDR3 has 15 amino acids. V shed 0 bases and J shed 7 bases, with 10 bases lying between them. The V gene's germline CDR1 is ENHRY and CDR2 SYGVKD. Here the CDR3 reads CAISESAGTNSPLHF. The DNA for the CDR3 is TGTGCCATCAGTGAGTCGGCAGGGACGAATTCACCCCTCCACTTT.

This clonotype was recorded a few times. The chain employs TRBV5-1 and TRBJ1-1; D unresolved. The length of the CDR3 is 13 residues. The germline gives CDR1 SGHRS, CDR2 YFSETQ. V gave up 0 bases and J gave up 11 bases, with 14 bases separating them. Here the CDR3 DNA reads TGCGCCAGCAGCTTGGAGCGGGGAGAAAGTGCTTTCTTT. This gives the protein CASSLERGESAFF.

The sample holds one count of this clonotype. The rearrangement joins TRBV15 to TRBJ2-1; D gene unclear. This CDR3 spans 13 amino acids. Germline V gene sequence: CDR1 LNHNV, CDR2 YYDKDF (reference sequence). Deletions cut 1 base from V and 15 bases from J, with 16 bases between. CDR3 nucleotide sequence: TGTGCCACCAGCAGAGGGGCGGCCTCCGTCAGGTTCTTC. The encoded protein is CATSRGAASVRFF. Based on the CDR3 plus reference TRBV15 and TRBJ2-1, the full variable domain is DAMVIQNPRYQVTQFGKPVTLSCSQTLNHNVMYWYQQKSSQAPKLLFHYYDKDFNNEADTPDNFQSRRPNTSFCFLDIRSPGLGDTAMYLCATSRGAASVRFFGPGTRLTVL.

The rearrangement joins TRBV20-1 to TRBJ1-5; TRBD1 might be the D (6 bases). This CDR3 spans 18 amino acids. Trimming pared 0 bases from V and 2 bases from J, leaving 20 bases between. Germline CDR1 is DFQATT and CDR2 is SNEGSKA (reference sequence). CDR3 sequence reads: CSARDAAGDPFGNQPQHF. CDR3 sequence (DNA): TGCAGTGCTAGAGATGCCGCAGGGGACCCGTTCGGCAATCAGCCCCAGCATTTT.

The rearrangement uses TRBV3-1 and TRBJ1-5; D is perhaps TRBD1 (5 bases). Germline V lookup: CDR1 LGHDT, CDR2 YNNKEL (reference sequence). This CDR3 is 13 amino acids long. V was pared by 3 bases and J by 6 bases, with 9 bases between. CDR3 region: CASSHRVAQPQHF. The CDR3 region has the DNA TGTGCCAGCAGCCACAGGGTCGCTCAGCCCCAGCATTTT.

There are a few counts of this clonotype. V and J are TRBV6-4 and TRBJ2-1, with D perhaps matching TRBD1 or TRBD2 (5 bases each). V shed 3 bases and J shed 0 bases, with 9 bases lying between them. The CDR3 sequence is 15 residues long. From germline, CDR1 is MRHNA and CDR2 SNTAGT. The chain's CDR3 is CASSDEGSSYNEQFF. CDR3 coding DNA: TGTGCCAGCAGTGATGAGGGGAGCTCCTACAATGAGCAGTTCTTC.

Many counts were recorded for this clonotype. The rearrangement uses TRBV20-1 and TRBJ2-1; 13 bases line up with TRBD2. V lost 2 bases to trimming and J lost 7 bases; unmatched junction nucleotides: 2. The CDR3 loop spans 14 amino acids. CDR1 DFQATT and CDR2 SNEGSKA come from the germline V gene (reference sequence). CDR3 in DNA: TGCAGTGCTAGAACTAGCGGGGGGGCTAATGAGCAGTTCTTC. Its protein product is CSARTSGGANEQFF.

The chain employs TRBV7-2 and TRBJ2-5; D is undetermined. The CDR3 totals 12 residues. V was shortened by 7 bases and J by 4 bases, with 10 bases between the two germline ends. Germline-derived CDR1 and CDR2 are SGHTA and FQGNSA. CDR3 nucleotides: TGTGCCAGCACCAAAACGCTAGAGACCCAGTACTTC. Amino acids: CASTKTLETQYF.

The chain carries TRBV11-2 and TRBJ1-5; D is ambiguous. Per germline, CDR1 SGHAT and CDR2 FQNNGV. Trimming took 1 base from V and 3 from J, leaving 7 bases between them. The CDR3 runs 14 residues. The CDR3 region has the DNA TGTGCCAGCAGCTTAGGGGCAGTCAATCAGCCCCAGCATTTT. Protein sequence: CASSLGAVNQPQHF.

The chain links TRBV9 to TRBJ1-1; D remains ambiguous. Germline loops: CDR1 SGDLS, CDR2 YYNGEE. The CDR3 length is 13 residues. V was trimmed by 1 base and J by 0 bases, leaving 4 bases between them. DNA for the CDR3: TGTGCCAGCAGCGTACGTTTGAACACTGAAGCTTTCTTT. Translation gives CASSVRLNTEAFF. The full variable domain, its missing parts supplied by reference TRBV9 and TRBJ1-1, is DSGVTQTPKHLITATGQRVTLRCSPRSGDLSVYWYQQSLDQGLQFLIQYYNGEERAKGNILERFSAQQFPDLHSELNLSSLELGDSALYFCASSVRLNTEAFFGQGTRLTVV.

This clonotype was detected a few times. The rearrangement joins TRBV7-7 to TRBJ1-1; the D is unclear. The germline gives CDR1 SSHAT, CDR2 FNYEAQ (reference sequence). CDR3 length: 15 amino acids. V shed 5 bases and J shed 0 bases, with 13 bases lying between them. This chain's CDR3 is CASSQKSVMNTEAFF. In DNA form, the CDR3 reads TGTGCCAGCAGCCAGAAGTCCGTTATGAACACTGAAGCTTTCTTT.